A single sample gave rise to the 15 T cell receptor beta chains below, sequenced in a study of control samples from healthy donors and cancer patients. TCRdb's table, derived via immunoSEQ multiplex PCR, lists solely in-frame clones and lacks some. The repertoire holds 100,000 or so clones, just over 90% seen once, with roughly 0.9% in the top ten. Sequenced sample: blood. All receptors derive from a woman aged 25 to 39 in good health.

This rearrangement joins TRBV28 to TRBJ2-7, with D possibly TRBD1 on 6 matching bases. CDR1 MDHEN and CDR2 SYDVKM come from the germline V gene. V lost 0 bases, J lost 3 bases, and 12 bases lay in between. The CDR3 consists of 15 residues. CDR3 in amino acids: CASSLWRGINYEQYF. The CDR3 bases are TGTGCCAGCAGTTTATGGAGGGGGATTAACTACGAGCAGTACTTC.

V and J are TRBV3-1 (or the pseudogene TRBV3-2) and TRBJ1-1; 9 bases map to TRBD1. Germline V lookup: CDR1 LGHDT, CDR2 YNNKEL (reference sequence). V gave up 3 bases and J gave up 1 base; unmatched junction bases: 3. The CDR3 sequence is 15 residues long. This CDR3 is CASSHRDRANTEAFF. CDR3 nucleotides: TGTGCCAGCAGCCATAGGGACAGGGCGAACACTGAAGCTTTCTTT.

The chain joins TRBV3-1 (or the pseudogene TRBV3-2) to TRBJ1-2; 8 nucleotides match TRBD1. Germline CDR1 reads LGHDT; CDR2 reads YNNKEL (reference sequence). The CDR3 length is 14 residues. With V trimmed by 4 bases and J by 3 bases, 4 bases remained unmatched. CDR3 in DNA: TGTGCCAGCAGCCTGGGGACAGGAGACTATGGCTACACCTTC. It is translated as CASSLGTGDYGYTF.

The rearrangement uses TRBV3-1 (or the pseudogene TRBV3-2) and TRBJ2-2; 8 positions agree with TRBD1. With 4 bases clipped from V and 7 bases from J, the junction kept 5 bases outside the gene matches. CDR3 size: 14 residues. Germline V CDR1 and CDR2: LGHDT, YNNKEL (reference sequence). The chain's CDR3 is CASSRGTGNGELFF. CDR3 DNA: TGTGCCAGCAGCCGAGGGACAGGCAACGGGGAGCTGTTTTTT.

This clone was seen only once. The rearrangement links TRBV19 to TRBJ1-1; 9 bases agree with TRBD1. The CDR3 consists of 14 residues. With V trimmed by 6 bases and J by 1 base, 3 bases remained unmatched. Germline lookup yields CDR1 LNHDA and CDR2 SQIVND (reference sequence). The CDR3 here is CASSGQGQNTEAFF. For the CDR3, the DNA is TGTGCCAGTAGCGGACAGGGGCAGAACACTGAAGCTTTCTTT.

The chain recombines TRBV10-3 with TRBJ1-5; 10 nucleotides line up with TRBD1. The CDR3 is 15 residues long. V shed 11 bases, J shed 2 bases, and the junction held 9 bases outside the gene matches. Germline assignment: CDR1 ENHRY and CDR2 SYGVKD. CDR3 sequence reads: CAVGQGVNGNQPQHF. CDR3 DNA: TGTGCCGTAGGACAGGGGGTTAATGGCAATCAGCCCCAGCATTTT.

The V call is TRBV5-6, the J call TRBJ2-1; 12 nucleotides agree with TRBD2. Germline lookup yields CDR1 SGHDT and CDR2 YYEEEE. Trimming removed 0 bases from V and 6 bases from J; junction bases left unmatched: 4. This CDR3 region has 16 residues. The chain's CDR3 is CASSLGLAGVSNEQFF. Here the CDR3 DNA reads TGTGCCAGCAGCTTGGGACTAGCGGGAGTATCCAATGAGCAGTTCTTC.

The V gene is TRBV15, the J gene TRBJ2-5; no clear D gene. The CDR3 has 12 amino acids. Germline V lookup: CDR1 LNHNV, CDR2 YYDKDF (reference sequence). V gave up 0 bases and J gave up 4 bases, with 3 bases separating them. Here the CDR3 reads CATSRDVETQYF. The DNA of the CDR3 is TGTGCCACCAGCAGAGATGTAGAGACCCAGTACTTC.

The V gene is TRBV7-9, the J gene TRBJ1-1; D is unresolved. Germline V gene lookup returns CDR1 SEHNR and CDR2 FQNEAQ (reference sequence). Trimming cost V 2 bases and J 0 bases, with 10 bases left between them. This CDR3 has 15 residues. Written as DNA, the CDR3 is TGTGCCAGCAGCTTATGGGTCGCGATGAACACTGAAGCTTTCTTT. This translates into CASSLWVAMNTEAFF.

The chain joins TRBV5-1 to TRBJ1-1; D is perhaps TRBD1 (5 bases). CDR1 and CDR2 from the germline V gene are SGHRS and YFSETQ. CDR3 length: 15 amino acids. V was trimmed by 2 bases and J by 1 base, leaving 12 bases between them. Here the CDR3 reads CASSLQQVGNTEAFF. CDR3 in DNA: TGCGCCAGCAGCTTACAACAGGTTGGGAACACTGAAGCTTTCTTT.

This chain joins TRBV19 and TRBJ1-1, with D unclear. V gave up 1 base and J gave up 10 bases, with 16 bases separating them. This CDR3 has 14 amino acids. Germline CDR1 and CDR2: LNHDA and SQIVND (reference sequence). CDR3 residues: CASSIVLGESRAFF. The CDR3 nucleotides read TGTGCCAGTAGTATAGTACTTGGGGAGTCTCGAGCTTTCTTT.

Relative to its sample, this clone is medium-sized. Here the CDR3 reads CASSLEGETYEQYF. In DNA form, the CDR3 reads TGTGCCAGCAGCTTAGAGGGGGAAACCTACGAGCAGTACTTC. The rearrangement joins TRBV13 to TRBJ2-7, with D tentatively TRBD1 (6 bases). In germline, CDR1 is PRHDT, CDR2 FYEKMQ (reference sequence). Trimming took 1 base from V and 2 from J, leaving 9 bases between them. This CDR3 is 14 amino acids long.

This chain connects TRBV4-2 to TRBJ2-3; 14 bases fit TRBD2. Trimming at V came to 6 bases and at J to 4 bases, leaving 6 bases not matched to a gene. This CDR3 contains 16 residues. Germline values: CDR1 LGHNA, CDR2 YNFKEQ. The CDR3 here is CASSRLAGGGPDTQYF. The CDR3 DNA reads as TGTGCCAGCAGTCGACTAGCGGGAGGGGGCCCAGATACGCAGTATTTT.

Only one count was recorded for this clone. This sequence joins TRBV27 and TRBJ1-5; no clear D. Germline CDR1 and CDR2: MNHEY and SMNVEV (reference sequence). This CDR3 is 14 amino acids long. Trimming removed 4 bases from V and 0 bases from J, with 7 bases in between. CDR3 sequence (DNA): TGTGCCAGCAGTTACTCCAGTAGCAATCAGCCCCAGCATTTT. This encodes CASSYSSSNQPQHF.

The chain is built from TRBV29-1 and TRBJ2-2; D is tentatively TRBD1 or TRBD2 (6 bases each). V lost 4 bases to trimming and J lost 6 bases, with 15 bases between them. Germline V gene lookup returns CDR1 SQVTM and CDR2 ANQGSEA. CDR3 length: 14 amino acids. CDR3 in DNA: TGCAGCGTTGTTTTGCAGGGGAGGTCCGGGGAGCTGTTTTTT. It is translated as CSVVLQGRSGELFF.